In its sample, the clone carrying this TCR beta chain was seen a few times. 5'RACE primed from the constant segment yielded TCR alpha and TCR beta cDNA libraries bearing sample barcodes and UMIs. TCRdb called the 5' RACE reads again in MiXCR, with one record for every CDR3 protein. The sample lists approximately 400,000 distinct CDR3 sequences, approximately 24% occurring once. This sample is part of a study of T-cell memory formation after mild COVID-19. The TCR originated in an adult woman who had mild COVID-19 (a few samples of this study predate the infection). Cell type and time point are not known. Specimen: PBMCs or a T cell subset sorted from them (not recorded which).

The CDR3 bases are TGTGCCAGCAGCCTCGGAGGGGGACTAAACAACAATGAGCAGTTCTTC. This translates into CASSLGGGLNNNEQFF. This rearrangement joins TRBV3-1 to TRBJ2-1, with a weak D call TRBD2 (7 bases). The CDR3 spans 16 residues. Trimming shortened V by 4 bases and J by 5 bases, and 18 bases separated the two germline ends. Per the germline V gene, CDR1 is LGHDT and CDR2 is YNNKEL (reference sequence).